This T cell receptor beta chain was obtained from a study of identical twins. Study results and caveats: Reduced insertions were recorded for abundant cord blood beta clonotypes, with no such pattern in memory repertoires.

About this clonotype: Its antigen is unknown.

Template switching created a universal primer site, and the cDNA included unique molecular identifiers. MiXCR, applied by TCRdb to the 5' RACE reads, yields one record per CDR3 protein. The data show about 470,000 distinct CDR3 sequences, approximately 24% seen once. The CDR3 runs 15 residues. The V and J ends lost 4 bases and 2 bases, in that order; junction bases with no gene match: 7. CDR1 is SGHTA and CDR2 is FQGNSA in the germline V gene. This same sample was also part of a study on T cells expressing NK-cell markers. That study reports: Sorted CD3+CD56+NKG2C+, CD3+CD56+NKG2C- and CD3+CD56-NKG2C+ T-cell subsets were beta-chain profiled.

The sequencing sample was made of CD4+ T cells sorted from blood. This TCR derives from a woman aged 18-29 years in good health. The V call is TRBV7-2, the J call TRBJ2-7; 8 bases line up with TRBD2. CDR3 bases: TGTGCCAGCAGCTATTCGGGACTAGGGGCCTACGAGCAGTACTTC. Its translation is CASSYSGLGAYEQYF. Looking up the rest from reference TRBV7-2 and TRBJ2-7 gives the full variable domain: GAGVSQSPSNKVTEKGKDVELRCDPISGHTALYWYRQSLGQGLEFLIYFQGNSAPDKSGLPSDRFSAERTGGSVSTLTIQRTQQEDSAVYLCASSYSGLGAYEQYFGPGTRLTVT.